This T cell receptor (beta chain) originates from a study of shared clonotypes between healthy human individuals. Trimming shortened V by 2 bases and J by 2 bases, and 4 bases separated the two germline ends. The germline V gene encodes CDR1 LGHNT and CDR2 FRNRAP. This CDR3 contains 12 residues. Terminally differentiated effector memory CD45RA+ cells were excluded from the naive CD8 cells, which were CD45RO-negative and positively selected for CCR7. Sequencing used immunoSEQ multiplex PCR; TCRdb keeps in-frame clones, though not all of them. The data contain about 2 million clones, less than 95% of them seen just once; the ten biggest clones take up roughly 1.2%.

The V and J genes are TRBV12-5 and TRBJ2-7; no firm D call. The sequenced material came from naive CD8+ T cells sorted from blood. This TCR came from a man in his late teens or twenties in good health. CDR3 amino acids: CASGLSPYEQYF. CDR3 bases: TGTGCTAGTGGTTTGTCCCCCTACGAGCAGTACTTC.